This T cell receptor (beta chain) was recorded in a study of Ad26.COV2.S vaccination and SARS-CoV-2 variants. The overall study: Each vaccinee took Ad26.COV2.S intramuscularly, once or twice 56 days apart.

Treatment denoted: roughly 20 received Ad26.COV2.S at low or high dose, single or two shots; 5 received placebo; per-sample allocation not given. Sampling happened 63 days after the first vaccine or placebo injection. TCRdb keeps only in-frame clones here, not all; method: immunoSEQ multiplex PCR. The sample includes about 350,000 clones, 80% to 90% of them seen just once. V shed 1 base, J shed 4 bases, and the junction held 6 bases outside the gene matches. CDR1 LGHNA and CDR2 YNFKEQ come from the germline V gene. CDR3 length: 16 residues. The clonotype was recovered from a person between 18 and 59 years old who received the Ad26.COV2.S COVID-19 vaccine or a placebo. Sequenced here: peripheral blood, sampled in a trial of Ad26.COV2.S vaccine versus placebo. J is TRBJ2-1 and V is TRBV4-2; the match to TRBD2 covers 8 bases. In DNA form, the CDR3 reads TGTGCCAGCAGCCAAGGAGCGGGAGTTGGATACAATGAGCAGTTCTTC. Translating it yields CASSQGAGVGYNEQFF.